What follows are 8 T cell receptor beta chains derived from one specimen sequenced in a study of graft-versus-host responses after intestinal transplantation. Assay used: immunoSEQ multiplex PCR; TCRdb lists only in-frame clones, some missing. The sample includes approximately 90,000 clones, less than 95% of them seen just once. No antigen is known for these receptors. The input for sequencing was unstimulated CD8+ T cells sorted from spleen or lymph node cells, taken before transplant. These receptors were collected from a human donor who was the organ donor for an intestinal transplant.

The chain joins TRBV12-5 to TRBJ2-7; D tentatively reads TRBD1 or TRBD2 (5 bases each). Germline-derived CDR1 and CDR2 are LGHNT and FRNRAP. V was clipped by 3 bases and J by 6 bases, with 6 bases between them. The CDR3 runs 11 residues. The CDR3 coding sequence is TGTGCTAGTGGTTTCGGGGCCGAGCAGTACTTC. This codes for CASGFGAEQYF. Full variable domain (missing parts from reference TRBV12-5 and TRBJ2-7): DARVTQTPRHKVTEMGQEVTMRCQPILGHNTVFWYRQTMMQGLELLAYFRNRAPLDDSGMPKDRFSAEMPDATLATLKIQPSEPRDSAVYFCASGFGAEQYFGPGTRLTVT.

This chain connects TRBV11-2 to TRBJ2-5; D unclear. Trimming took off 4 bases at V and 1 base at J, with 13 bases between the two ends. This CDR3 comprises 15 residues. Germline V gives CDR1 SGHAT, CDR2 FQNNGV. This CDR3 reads CASSSLNWVQETQYF. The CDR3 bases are TGTGCCAGCAGCTCATTGAATTGGGTCCAAGAGACCCAGTACTTC.

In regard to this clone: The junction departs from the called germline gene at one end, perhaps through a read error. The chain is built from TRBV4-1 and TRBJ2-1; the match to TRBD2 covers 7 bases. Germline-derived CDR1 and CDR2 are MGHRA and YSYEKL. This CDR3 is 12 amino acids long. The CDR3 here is CASSQASGEQLF. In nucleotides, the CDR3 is TGCGCCAGCAGCCAGGCTAGCGGTGAGCAGCTCTTC.

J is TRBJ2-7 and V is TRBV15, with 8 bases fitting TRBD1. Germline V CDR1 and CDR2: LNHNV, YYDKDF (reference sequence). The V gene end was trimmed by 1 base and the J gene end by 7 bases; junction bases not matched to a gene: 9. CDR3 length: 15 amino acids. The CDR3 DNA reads TGTGCCACCAGCAGAGGGGTTCAGGGGGCTGGGGAGCAGTACTTC. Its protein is CATSRGVQGAGEQYF.

The CDR3: CASSPRQGASSYNEQFF. The CDR3 DNA reads TGTGCCAGCAGCCCCCGGCAAGGGGCCAGCTCCTACAATGAGCAGTTCTTC. This chain links TRBV6-4 with TRBJ2-1, with D perhaps TRBD1 (5 bases). The CDR3 contains 17 residues. Deletions cut 6 bases from V and 0 bases from J, with 18 bases between. CDR1 is MRHNA, CDR2 SNTAGT, per germline.

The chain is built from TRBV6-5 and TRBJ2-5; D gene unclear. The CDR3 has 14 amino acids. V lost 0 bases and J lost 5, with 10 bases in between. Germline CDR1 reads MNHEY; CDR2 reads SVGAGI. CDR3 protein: CASSYSDNGETQYF. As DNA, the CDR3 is TGTGCCAGCAGTTACTCAGACAACGGCGAGACCCAGTACTTC.

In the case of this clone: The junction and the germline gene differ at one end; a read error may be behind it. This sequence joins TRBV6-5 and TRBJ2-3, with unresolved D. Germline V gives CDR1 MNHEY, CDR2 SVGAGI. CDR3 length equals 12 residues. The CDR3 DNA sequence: TGTGCCAGCAGTAACTCCCGAGATACGCAGTATTTT. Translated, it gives CASSNSRDTQYF.

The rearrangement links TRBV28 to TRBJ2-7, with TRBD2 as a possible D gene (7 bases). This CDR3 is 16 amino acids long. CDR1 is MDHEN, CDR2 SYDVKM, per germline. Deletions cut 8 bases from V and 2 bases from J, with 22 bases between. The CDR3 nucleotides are TGTGCCAGCGGGACCCCAGAGGGGGAGGGCCCCTACGAGCAGTACTTC. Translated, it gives CASGTPEGEGPYEQYF. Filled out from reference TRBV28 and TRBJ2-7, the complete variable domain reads DVKVTQSSRYLVKRTGEKVFLECVQDMDHENMFWYRQDPGLGLRLIYFSYDVKMKEKGDIPEGYSVSREKKERFSLILESASTNQTSMYLCASGTPEGEGPYEQYFGPGTRLTVT.